The rows below give T cell receptor beta chains drawn from one sample of a study of T cells after yellow fever vaccination. Using its own MiXCR run on the 5' RACE reads, TCRdb lists one record per CDR3 protein. The sample contains approximately 510,000 distinct CDR3 sequences, 21% of which appear only once. The specimen comprised PBMCs, sampled 20 to 25 days after the first yellow fever vaccination. The receptors derive from a man between 18 and 29 years old who received the YFV17D yellow fever vaccine. The CDR3 runs from the conserved cysteine through the conserved F or W. A D gene is named only where the DNA matches it firmly. Size values are once, few and many counts, or a class for expanded clones, and some rows have none.

clone_size: .
d_call: .
j_call: TRBJ2-4
v_call: TRBV25-1
cdr3_aa: CASPDRLAKNIQYF
cdr3_nt: TGTGCCAGCCCGGACCGGTTAGCCAAAAACATTCAGTACTTC

clone_size: .
d_call: .
j_call: TRBJ2-1
v_call: TRBV9
cdr3_aa: CASSVVPENEQFF
cdr3_nt: TGTGCCAGCAGCGTAGTTCCCGAGAATGAGCAGTTCTTC

clone_size: few
d_call: .
j_call: TRBJ2-1
v_call: TRBV20-1
cdr3_aa: CSAYRLNNEQFF
cdr3_nt: TGCAGTGCTTATAGACTGAACAATGAGCAGTTCTTC

clone_size: .
d_call: .
j_call: TRBJ2-3
v_call: TRBV5-1
cdr3_aa: CASSLRGAEADTQYF
cdr3_nt: TGCGCCAGCAGCTTGCGAGGGGCGGAAGCAGATACGCAGTATTTT

clone_size: .
d_call: .
j_call: TRBJ2-7
v_call: TRBV5-1
cdr3_aa: CASSDQESYEQYF
cdr3_nt: TGCGCCAGCAGTGACCAAGAATCCTACGAGCAGTACTTC

clone_size: .
d_call: .
j_call: TRBJ2-7
v_call: TRBV6-5
cdr3_aa: CASSFGHSGQFSYEQYF
cdr3_nt: TGTGCCAGCAGTTTCGGCCATTCGGGACAATTCTCCTACGAGCAGTACTTC

clone_size: .
d_call: TRBD2
j_call: TRBJ2-5
v_call: TRBV11-3
cdr3_aa: CASSPGSGGDQETQYF
cdr3_nt: TGTGCCAGCAGCCCGGGTAGCGGGGGAGATCAAGAGACCCAGTACTTC

clone_size: .
d_call: .
j_call: TRBJ2-1
v_call: TRBV9
cdr3_aa: CASSGPGGGLSYNEQFF
cdr3_nt: TGTGCCAGCAGCGGCCCTGGGGGAGGCCTTTCCTACAATGAGCAGTTCTTC

clone_size: .
d_call: .
j_call: TRBJ1-3
v_call: TRBV12-3/TRBV12-4
cdr3_aa: CASSLVGNTIYF
cdr3_nt: TGTGCCAGCAGTTTAGTTGGAAACACCATATATTTT

clone_size: .
d_call: .
j_call: TRBJ1-4
v_call: TRBV6-5
cdr3_aa: CASSSYTEGVEKLFF
cdr3_nt: TGTGCCAGCAGTTCGTACACGGAGGGGGTTGAAAAACTGTTTTTT

clone_size: .
d_call: .
j_call: TRBJ1-2
v_call: TRBV20-1
cdr3_aa: CSATGDGTYGYTF
cdr3_nt: TGCAGTGCCACCGGAGACGGGACCTATGGCTACACCTTC

clone_size: .
d_call: TRBD1
j_call: TRBJ2-5
v_call: TRBV10-3
cdr3_aa: CAISVGQGLAETQYF
cdr3_nt: TGTGCCATCAGTGTCGGACAGGGGCTTGCAGAGACCCAGTACTTC

clone_size: few
d_call: TRBD1
j_call: TRBJ1-4
v_call: TRBV20-1
cdr3_aa: CSARDTGGLGEKLFF
cdr3_nt: TGCAGTGCTAGGGATACAGGGGGACTGGGTGAAAAACTGTTTTTT

clone_size: .
d_call: .
j_call: TRBJ2-7
v_call: TRBV9
cdr3_aa: CASTVAASDSYEQYF
cdr3_nt: TGTGCCAGCACCGTAGCGGCTAGCGACTCCTACGAGCAGTACTTC

clone_size: few
d_call: TRBD2
j_call: TRBJ2-2
v_call: TRBV5-1
cdr3_aa: CASSFSAGGPWATNTGELFF
cdr3_nt: TGCGCCAGCAGCTTCTCTGCGGGGGGGCCATGGGCCACGAACACCGGGGAGCTGTTTTTT

clone_size: few
d_call: TRBD1
j_call: TRBJ1-5
v_call: TRBV27
cdr3_aa: CASSFSGTGINQPQHF
cdr3_nt: TGTGCCAGCAGCTTTTCCGGGACAGGGATCAATCAGCCCCAGCATTTT

clone_size: .
d_call: TRBD1
j_call: TRBJ2-3
v_call: TRBV28
cdr3_aa: CASSPHGTGDSDTQYF
cdr3_nt: TGTGCCAGCAGTCCGCACGGGACAGGGGATTCGGATACGCAGTATTTT

clone_size: few
d_call: .
j_call: TRBJ1-4
v_call: TRBV29-1
cdr3_aa: CSVEEARRGEKLFF
cdr3_nt: TGCAGCGTTGAAGAGGCCAGGAGGGGCGAAAAACTGTTTTTT

clone_size: .
d_call: .
j_call: TRBJ2-3
v_call: TRBV2
cdr3_aa: CASKETVDSYTQYF
cdr3_nt: TGTGCCAGCAAGGAGACAGTAGATTCTTATACGCAGTATTTT

clone_size: few
d_call: TRBD1
j_call: TRBJ1-1
v_call: TRBV28
cdr3_aa: CASSTRQGKTFF
cdr3_nt: TGTGCCAGCAGTACAAGACAGGGTAAAACTTTCTTT

clone_size: .
d_call: TRBD1
j_call: TRBJ2-5
v_call: TRBV5-6
cdr3_aa: CASSLGRTGETQYF
cdr3_nt: TGTGCCAGCAGCTTGGGGAGGACAGGCGAGACCCAGTACTTC

clone_size: .
d_call: .
j_call: TRBJ2-1
v_call: TRBV6-5
cdr3_aa: CASSYDSEGSYNEQFF
cdr3_nt: TGTGCCAGCAGTTATGATTCAGAGGGCTCCTACAATGAGCAGTTCTTC

clone_size: many
d_call: .
j_call: TRBJ2-3
v_call: TRBV5-1
cdr3_aa: CASSLVLSDTQYF
cdr3_nt: TGCGCCAGCAGCTTGGTTCTCTCGGATACGCAGTATTTT

clone_size: .
d_call: .
j_call: TRBJ1-2
v_call: TRBV20-1
cdr3_aa: CSASRVYGYTF
cdr3_nt: TGCAGTGCTAGTAGGGTTTATGGCTACACCTTC

clone_size: .
d_call: .
j_call: TRBJ2-3
v_call: TRBV6-1
cdr3_aa: CASSKSSADTQYF
cdr3_nt: TGTGCCAGCAGTAAATCTAGCGCAGATACGCAGTATTTT

clone_size: few
d_call: .
j_call: TRBJ2-5
v_call: TRBV12-3/TRBV12-4
cdr3_aa: CASSLKGKKETQYF
cdr3_nt: TGTGCCAGCAGTTTAAAGGGGAAGAAAGAGACCCAGTACTTC

clone_size: .
d_call: .
j_call: TRBJ1-4
v_call: TRBV12-3/TRBV12-4
cdr3_aa: CASSLWSPNEKLFF
cdr3_nt: TGTGCCAGCAGTTTATGGTCCCCTAATGAAAAACTGTTTTTT